Each of the 10 T cell receptor beta chains below was sequenced from the same sample in a study of blood T cell repertoires in COVID-19. Profiling relied on immunoSEQ multiplex PCR, and the TCRdb table lists in-frame clones only, not all of them. This table has approximately 670,000 clones, about 87% appearing once. Sequencing was done on a sample of peripheral blood. The receptors shown here come from a woman between 18 and 30 years old with acute or convalescent COVID-19.

The J gene is TRBJ2-3, the V gene TRBV5-6; 8 bases line up with TRBD2. Germline lookup yields CDR1 SGHDT and CDR2 YYEEEE. The V and J ends lost 0 bases and 8 bases, in that order; junction bases with no gene match: 14. This CDR3 has 17 residues. The DNA for the CDR3 is TGTGCCAGCAGCTTGGGGGCTAGCGGGCCCCAGCAGGGTACGCAGTATTTT. Translated: CASSLGASGPQQGTQYF.

The chain joins TRBV27 to TRBJ1-1; D is perhaps TRBD1 (5 bases). Between the trimmed V and J ends, which lost 3 bases and 3 bases, there was a span of 20 bases. Germline assignment: CDR1 MNHEY and CDR2 SMNVEV (reference sequence). CDR3 length: 17 amino acids. The CDR3 loop is CASSFLSATRGDTEAFF. The DNA of the CDR3 is TGTGCCAGCAGTTTCCTGTCCGCCACTCGGGGGGACACTGAAGCTTTCTTT.

The rearrangement uses TRBV7-2 and TRBJ1-1; a weak D match, TRBD1 (6 bases). Trimming stripped 5 bases from V and 1 base from J, with 14 bases between. CDR1 and CDR2 (germline): SGHTA, FQGNSA. CDR3 length: 15 amino acids. CDR3 sequence: CASSIRGWGNTEAFF. As DNA, the CDR3 is TGTGCCAGCAGCATTAGGGGGTGGGGGAACACTGAAGCTTTCTTT.

V gene TRBV7-9 combines with J gene TRBJ1-1; no clear D gene. Trimming pared 1 base from V and 0 bases from J, leaving 15 bases between. Germline-derived CDR1 and CDR2 are SEHNR and FQNEAQ (reference sequence). The CDR3 is 17 residues long. The CDR3 DNA follows: TGTGCCAGCAGCTTAGTTCGTGGGCGCCCCCTGAACACTGAAGCTTTCTTT. Translated, it gives CASSLVRGRPLNTEAFF.

This clone has a single count. The genes are TRBV9 and TRBJ2-2; 10 bases are shared with TRBD1. This CDR3 region has 16 residues. CDR1 and CDR2 (germline): SGDLS, YYNGEE. J gave up 6 bases and V 0 bases, and 5 bases lay outside the gene matches. The CDR3 region has the DNA TGTGCCAGCAGCGTAGCCGGGACAGGGGCGGCCGGGGAGCTGTTTTTT. Protein product: CASSVAGTGAAGELFF.

This chain uses TRBV19 with TRBJ1-4; TRBD1 aligns across 9 bases. This CDR3 region has 14 residues. V shed 4 bases, J shed 6 bases, and the junction held 3 bases outside the gene matches. CDR1 and CDR2 from the germline V gene are LNHDA and SQIVND (reference sequence). The CDR3 sequence: CASSTRTGDEKLFF. DNA of the CDR3: TGTGCCAGTAGTACCCGGACAGGGGATGAAAAACTGTTTTTT.

This chain uses TRBV11-2 with TRBJ1-4; D remains unclear. Trimming took off 5 bases at V and 8 bases at J, with 9 bases between the two ends. The CDR3 has 12 residues. Germline CDR1 SGHAT, CDR2 FQNNGV. The CDR3 loop is CASSRQIEKLFF. The CDR3 nucleotides read TGTGCCAGCAGCCGACAAATCGAAAAACTGTTTTTT.

CDR3 nucleotides: TGTGCCACCAGCCAACAAGGGGGTCAGCCCCAGCATTTT. It is translated as CATSQQGGQPQHF. This chain connects TRBV15 to TRBJ1-5; weak D call: TRBD1 (6 bases). V shed 5 bases and J shed 6 bases, with 11 bases lying between them. This CDR3 has 13 residues. Germline CDR1 LNHNV, CDR2 YYDKDF (reference sequence).

This rearrangement joins TRBV7-9 to TRBJ2-3, with 9 bases matching TRBD1. Germline lookup yields CDR1 SEHNR and CDR2 FQNEAQ (reference sequence). The CDR3 runs to 11 residues. The CDR3 region has the DNA TGTGGGACAGGGGGCACAGATACGCAGTATTTT. This codes for CGTGGTDTQYF.

The rearrangement uses TRBV5-1 and TRBJ2-2; D is uncertain. This CDR3 region has 14 residues. Germline loops: CDR1 SGHRS, CDR2 YFSETQ. V lost 4 bases and J lost 1, with 8 bases in between. CDR3 sequence (DNA): TGCGCCAGCAGCCTGATTAGGAACACCGGGGAGCTGTTTTTT. Protein product: CASSLIRNTGELFF.